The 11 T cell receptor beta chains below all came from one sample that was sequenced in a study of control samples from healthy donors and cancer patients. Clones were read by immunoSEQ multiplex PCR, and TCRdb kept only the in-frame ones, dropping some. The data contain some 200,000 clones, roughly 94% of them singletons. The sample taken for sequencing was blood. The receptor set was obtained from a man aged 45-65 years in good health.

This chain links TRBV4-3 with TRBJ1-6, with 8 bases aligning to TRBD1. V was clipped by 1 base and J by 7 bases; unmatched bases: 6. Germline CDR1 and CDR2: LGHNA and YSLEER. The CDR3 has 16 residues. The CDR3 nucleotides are TGCGCCAGCAGCCAAGTCATAGGACAGGGAAATTCACCCCTCCACTTT. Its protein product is CASSQVIGQGNSPLHF.

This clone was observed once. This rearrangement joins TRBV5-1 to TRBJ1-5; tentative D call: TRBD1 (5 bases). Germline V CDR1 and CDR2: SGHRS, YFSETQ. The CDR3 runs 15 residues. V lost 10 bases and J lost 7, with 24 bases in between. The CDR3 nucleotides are TGCGCCCCCAGCCCCGGGGCGGGGGGGGAACAGCCCCAGCATTTT. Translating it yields CAPSPGAGGEQPQHF. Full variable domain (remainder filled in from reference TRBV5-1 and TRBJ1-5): KAGVTQTPRYLIKTRGQQVTLSCSPISGHRSVSWYQQTPGQGLQFLFEYFSETQRNKGNFPGRFSGRQFSNSRSEMNVSTLELGDSALYLCAPSPGAGGEQPQHFGDGTRLSIL.

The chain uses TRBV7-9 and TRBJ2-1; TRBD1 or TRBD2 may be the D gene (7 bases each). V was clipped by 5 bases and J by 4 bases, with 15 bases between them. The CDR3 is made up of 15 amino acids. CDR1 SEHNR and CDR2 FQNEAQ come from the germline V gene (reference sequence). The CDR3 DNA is TGTGCCAGCAGCCCCAGGGGGGGTGAATACAATGAGCAGTTCTTC. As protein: CASSPRGGEYNEQFF. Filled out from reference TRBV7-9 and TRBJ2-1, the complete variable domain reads DTGVSQNPRHKITKRGQNVTFRCDPISEHNRLYWYRQTLGQGPEFLTYFQNEAQLEKSRLLSDRFSAERPKGSFSTLEIQRTEQGDSAMYLCASSPRGGEYNEQFFGPGTRLTVL.

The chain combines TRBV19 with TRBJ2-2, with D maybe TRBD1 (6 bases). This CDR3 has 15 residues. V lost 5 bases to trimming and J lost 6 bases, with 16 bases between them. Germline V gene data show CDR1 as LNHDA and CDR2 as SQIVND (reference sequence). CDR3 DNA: TGTGCCAGTAGTGCCAACAGGGTTTATGCCGGGGAGCTGTTTTTT. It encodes CASSANRVYAGELFF.

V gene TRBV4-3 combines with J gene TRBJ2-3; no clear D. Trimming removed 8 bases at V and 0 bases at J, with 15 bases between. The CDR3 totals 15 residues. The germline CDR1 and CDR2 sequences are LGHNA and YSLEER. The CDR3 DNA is TGCGCCAGCTCACCCGGACCCTATAGCACAGATACGCAGTATTTT. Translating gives CASSPGPYSTDTQYF.

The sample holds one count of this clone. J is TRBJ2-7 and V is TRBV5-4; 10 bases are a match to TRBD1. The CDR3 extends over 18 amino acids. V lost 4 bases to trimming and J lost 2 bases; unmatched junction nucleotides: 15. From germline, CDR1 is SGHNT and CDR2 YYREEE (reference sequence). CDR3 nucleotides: TGTGCCAGCAGCCCCACTCGAAGTGGGACAGGGGTCCCCTACGAGCAGTACTTC. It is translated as CASSPTRSGTGVPYEQYF.

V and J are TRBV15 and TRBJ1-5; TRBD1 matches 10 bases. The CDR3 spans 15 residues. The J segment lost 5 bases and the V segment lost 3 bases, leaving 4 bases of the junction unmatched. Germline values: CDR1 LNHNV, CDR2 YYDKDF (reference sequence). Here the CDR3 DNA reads TGTGCCACCAGCAGTGGCGGGACAGGGGATCAGCCCCAGCATTTT. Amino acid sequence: CATSSGGTGDQPQHF.

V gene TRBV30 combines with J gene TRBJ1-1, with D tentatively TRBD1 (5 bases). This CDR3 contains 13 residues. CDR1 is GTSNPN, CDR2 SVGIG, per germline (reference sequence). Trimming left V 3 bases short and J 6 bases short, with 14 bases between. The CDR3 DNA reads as TGTGCCTGGAGCCTCCAGGGTCAGTCTGAAGCTTTCTTT. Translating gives CAWSLQGQSEAFF.

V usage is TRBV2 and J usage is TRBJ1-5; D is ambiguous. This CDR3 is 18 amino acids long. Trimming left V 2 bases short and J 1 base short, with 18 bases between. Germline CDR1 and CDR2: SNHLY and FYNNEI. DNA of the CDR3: TGTGCCAGCAGTGAAACTTGGACCAAATCTTGGAGCAATCAGCCCCAGCATTTT. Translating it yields CASSETWTKSWSNQPQHF.

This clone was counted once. CDR3 amino acids: CASLSKGGAGIETQYF. The CDR3 coding sequence is TGCGCCAGCCTTTCCAAGGGCGGGGCAGGGATAGAGACCCAGTACTTC. The V gene is TRBV10-1, the J gene TRBJ2-5; weak D call: TRBD2 (6 bases). The V end was cut by 8 bases, the J end by 4 bases, with 23 bases between. The V gene's germline CDR1 is WNHNN and CDR2 SYGVQD (reference sequence). The CDR3 is 16 amino acids.

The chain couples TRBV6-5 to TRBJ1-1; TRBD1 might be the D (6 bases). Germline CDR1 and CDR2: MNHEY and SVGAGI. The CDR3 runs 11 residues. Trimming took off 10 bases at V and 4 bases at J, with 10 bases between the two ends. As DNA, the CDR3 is TGTGCCACCAAAGGGGGCACTGAAGCTTTCTTT. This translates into CATKGGTEAFF.